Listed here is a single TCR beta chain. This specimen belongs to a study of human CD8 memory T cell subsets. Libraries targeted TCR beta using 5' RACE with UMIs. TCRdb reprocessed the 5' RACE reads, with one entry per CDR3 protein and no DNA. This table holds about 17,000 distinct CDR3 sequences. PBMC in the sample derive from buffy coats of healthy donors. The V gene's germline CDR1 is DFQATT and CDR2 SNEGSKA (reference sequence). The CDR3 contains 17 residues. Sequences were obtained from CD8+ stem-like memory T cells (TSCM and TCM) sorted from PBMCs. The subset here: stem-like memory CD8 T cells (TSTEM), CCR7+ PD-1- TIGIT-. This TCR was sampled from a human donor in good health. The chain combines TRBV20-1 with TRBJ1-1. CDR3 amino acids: CSARNYREPSTTLEAFF.